This record covers a single T cell receptor beta chain. The treatment was: randomized to nivolumab then ipilimumab (arm A) or the reverse (arm B). Patients had received no earlier DNA-damaging chemotherapy. From thawed PBMCs, live CD3+CD8+ cells negative for CD19 and CD56 were sorted. These data originate in a study of sequential checkpoint blockade in melanoma. Background on the study: Patients were randomized 1:1 to nivolumab-then-ipilimumab or ipilimumab-then-nivolumab first-line. Maintenance nivolumab came after either treatment sequence.

After removal of 0 bases from V and 9 bases from J, the junction contained 10 bases not matched to a gene. This CDR3 is 17 amino acids long. CDR1 is LGHNA and CDR2 is YNFKEQ in the germline V gene. Method: immunoSEQ multiplex PCR; TCRdb's copy keeps in-frame clones and lacks some. The sample yields about 30,000 clones, approximately 88% seen once. Specimen: CD8+ T cells sorted from blood (inferred from file names), collected from a patient given nivolumab and ipilimumab in sequence. This sequence joins TRBV4-2 and TRBJ2-1, with TRBD2 matching 11 bases. This TCR came from a human donor with melanoma. CDR3 DNA: TGTGCCAGCAGCCAAGATTCGCGGACTAGCGGGTCAATTGAGCAGTTCTTC. It encodes CASSQDSRTSGSIEQFF.